The 25 T cell receptor beta chains reported below all come from one sample, sequenced in a study of Ad26.COV2.S vaccination and SARS-CoV-2 variants. Treatment reported: over 15 received Ad26.COV2.S at low or high dose, single or two shots; roughly five received placebo; per-sample allocation not given. Vaccine and placebo recipients were sampled on day 63 after the first injection. Profiling relied on immunoSEQ multiplex PCR, and the TCRdb table lists in-frame clones only, not all of them. The table lists 350,000 to 500,000 clones, 90% of them singletons. The sample in question was peripheral blood, obtained in a trial of Ad26.COV2.S vaccine versus placebo. Receptors were obtained from a person aged 18-65 years who received the Ad26.COV2.S COVID-19 vaccine or a placebo.

J is TRBJ2-3 and V is TRBV9; D gene unclear. Germline V gives CDR1 SGDLS, CDR2 YYNGEE. The CDR3 consists of 14 residues. Trimming pared 0 bases from V and 1 base from J, leaving 6 bases between. This CDR3 reads CASSVESGTDTQYF. The CDR3, as DNA: TGTGCCAGCAGCGTAGAGTCAGGCACAGATACGCAGTATTTT.

The chain is built from TRBV19 and TRBJ2-5, with D perhaps TRBD2 (7 bases). Per germline, CDR1 LNHDA and CDR2 SQIVND (reference sequence). The V end was cut by 4 bases, the J end by 1 base, with 16 bases between. The CDR3 consists of 16 residues. This chain's CDR3 is CASSTRGGGSQETQYF. The DNA for the CDR3 is TGTGCCAGTAGTACCCGGGGAGGGGGATCCCAAGAGACCCAGTACTTC.

The rearrangement uses TRBV29-1 and TRBJ2-3; D is undetermined. The CDR3 is 13 amino acids. Trimming pared 1 base from V and 3 bases from J, leaving 8 bases between. Germline-derived CDR1 and CDR2 are SQVTM and ANQGSEA. CDR3 amino acids: CSVEVGLTDTQYF. For the CDR3, the DNA is TGCAGCGTTGAAGTAGGCTTAACAGATACGCAGTATTTT.

This clone was found once. The chain uses TRBV18 and TRBJ2-7; D perhaps matches TRBD1 (6 bases). The V gene's germline CDR1 is KGHSH and CDR2 LQKENI. This CDR3 contains 16 residues. V lost 4 bases, J lost 7 bases, and 23 bases lay in between. The DNA of the CDR3 is TGTGCCAGCTCACTGGGACACCGTTCGCCGGCTCATGAGCAGTACTTC. It encodes CASSLGHRSPAHEQYF.

A few counts support this clone. This sample includes further DNA sequences coding for the same CDR3. The chain employs TRBV3-1 (or the pseudogene TRBV3-2) and TRBJ1-5; 9 bases match TRBD1. The CDR3 runs 16 residues. V shed 1 base and J 2 bases; nucleotides not matched to a gene: 3. Germline CDR1 and CDR2: LGHDT and YNNKEL (reference sequence). The CDR3 nucleotides read TGTGCCAGCAGCCAAGGGACAGGGGCCCGCAATCAGCCCCAGCATTTT. Amino acids: CASSQGTGARNQPQHF.

The rearrangement uses TRBV6-6 and TRBJ2-1; 11 nucleotides align to TRBD2. Trimming at V came to 5 bases and at J to 0 bases, leaving 6 bases not matched to a gene. There are 17 residues in the CDR3. Per germline, CDR1 MNHNY and CDR2 SVGAGI (reference sequence). Here the CDR3 DNA reads TGTGCCAGCAGTCGTTTAGCGGGAGGGTCCTCCTACAATGAGCAGTTCTTC. It is translated as CASSRLAGGSSYNEQFF.

The rearrangement joins TRBV4-2 to TRBJ2-1; weak D call: TRBD1 (5 bases). Germline loops: CDR1 LGHNA, CDR2 YNFKEQ. V was shortened by 6 bases and J by 0 bases, with 12 bases between the two germline ends. CDR3 length: 15 residues. The CDR3 sequence: CASSPGHSSYNEQFF. The DNA for the CDR3 is TGTGCCAGCAGTCCAGGACACAGCTCCTACAATGAGCAGTTCTTC.

This CDR3 reads CASSLTPGNEQFF. Written as DNA, the CDR3 is TGTGCCAGCAGTCTAACTCCCGGCAATGAGCAGTTCTTC. The chain joins TRBV27 to TRBJ2-1; D uncertain. Germline-derived CDR1 and CDR2 are MNHEY and SMNVEV (reference sequence). The CDR3 length is 13 residues. V gave up 5 bases and J gave up 6 bases, with 11 bases separating them.

The chain employs TRBV29-1 and TRBJ2-2; D is undetermined. The V and J ends lost 5 bases and 0 bases respectively, with 7 bases between them. This CDR3 is built from 13 residues. CDR1 is SQVTM, CDR2 ANQGSEA, per germline. The CDR3: CSVTVSNTGELFF. The CDR3 nucleotides read TGCAGCGTTACCGTGTCGAACACCGGGGAGCTGTTTTTT.

This chain connects TRBV7-2 to TRBJ2-1, with a weak D call TRBD2 (5 bases). CDR3 length: 15 residues. CDR1 SGHTA and CDR2 FQGNSA come from the germline V gene. V was trimmed by 2 bases and J by 2 bases, leaving 10 bases between them. This CDR3 reads CASSLRGLAYNEQFF. The CDR3 DNA follows: TGTGCCAGCAGCTTACGCGGGCTAGCCTACAATGAGCAGTTCTTC.

The chain has TRBV11-2 and TRBJ2-7; either TRBD1 or TRBD2 may supply D (5 bases each). This CDR3 is built from 15 residues. CDR1 SGHAT and CDR2 FQNNGV come from the germline V gene. V lost 0 bases and J 7 bases, leaving 16 bases between the germline ends. CDR3 coding DNA: TGTGCCAGCAGCTTAGATCCGAGGGCCTGGGGGGAGCAGTACTTC. Its protein product is CASSLDPRAWGEQYF.

The chain carries TRBV7-9 and TRBJ2-6; no clear D gene. Deletions cut 4 bases from V and 0 bases from J, with 10 bases between. The germline gives CDR1 SEHNR, CDR2 FQNEAQ (reference sequence). This CDR3 region has 16 residues. CDR3 region: CASSWAVPSGANVLTF. In nucleotides, the CDR3 is TGTGCCAGCAGCTGGGCGGTACCCTCTGGGGCCAACGTCCTGACTTTC.

The chain employs TRBV16 and TRBJ2-5, with D hard to call. This CDR3 contains 14 residues. The germline V and J ends were trimmed by 1 base and 4 bases, with 10 bases remaining between them. The germline V gene has CDR1 KGHSY and CDR2 FQNENV. In DNA form, the CDR3 reads TGTGCCAGCAGCCAATGGACGGCGTCAGAGACCCAGTACTTC. Encoded protein: CASSQWTASETQYF.

As DNA, the CDR3 is TGTGCCAGCAGCTTATTTCCAAGGAGCTCCTACGAGCAGTACTTC. It is translated as CASSLFPRSSYEQYF. V gene TRBV7-3 combines with J gene TRBJ2-7, with D hard to call. There are 15 residues in the CDR3. Germline-derived CDR1 and CDR2 are SGHTA and FQGTGA. V was pared by 2 bases and J by 0 bases, with 11 bases between. The full variable domain, rest sourced from reference TRBV7-3 and TRBJ2-7, is GAGVSQTPSNKVTEKGKYVELRCDPISGHTALYWYRQSLGQGPEFLIYFQGTGAADDSGLPNDRFFAVRPEGSVSTLKIQRTERGDSAVYLCASSLFPRSSYEQYFGPGTRLTVT.

J is TRBJ1-1 and V is TRBV7-8; unclear D gene. Trimming removed 5 bases at V and 11 bases at J, with 15 bases between. Germline values: CDR1 SGHVS, CDR2 FQNEAQ. The length of the CDR3 is 12 residues. The CDR3 coding sequence is TGTGCCAGCAGCCCCGGTCGAGGGTTCGCTTTCTTT. As protein: CASSPGRGFAFF. Looking up the rest from reference TRBV7-8 and TRBJ1-1 gives the full variable domain: GAGVSQSPRYKVAKRGQDVALRCDPISGHVSLFWYQQALGQGPEFLTYFQNEAQLDKSGLPSDRFFAERPEGSVSTLKIQRTQQEDSAVYLCASSPGRGFAFFGQGTRLTVV.

This clone has just one count. The chain has TRBV7-2 and TRBJ2-2, with D tentatively TRBD1 (5 bases). The CDR3 has 16 amino acids. Germline lookup yields CDR1 SGHTA and CDR2 FQGNSA. Trimming cost V 4 bases and J 0 bases, with 12 bases left between them. The CDR3 sequence: CASSWGVPSNTGELFF. CDR3 sequence (DNA): TGTGCCAGCAGCTGGGGCGTCCCCTCGAACACCGGGGAGCTGTTTTTT.

V usage is TRBV6-4 and J usage is TRBJ2-2; 12 nucleotides agree with TRBD2. Germline V CDR1 and CDR2: MRHNA, SNTAGT. V dropped 5 bases and J dropped 5; count of bases not matched to a gene: 6. There are 16 residues in the CDR3. The CDR3 DNA sequence: TGTGCCAGCAGTCAACTAGCGGGAGGAGATACCGGGGAGCTGTTTTTT. This gives the protein CASSQLAGGDTGELFF.

The J gene is TRBJ2-3, the V gene TRBV15, with 9 positions matching TRBD1. J gave up 6 bases and V 5 bases, and 6 bases lay outside the gene matches. Per germline, CDR1 LNHNV and CDR2 YYDKDF (reference sequence). There are 14 residues in the CDR3. The CDR3 DNA is TGTGCCACCAGCGGTCGGACAGGGGTGGATACGCAGTATTTT. It yields the protein CATSGRTGVDTQYF.

The gene calls are TRBV28 and TRBJ2-3; maybe TRBD1 (5 bases). CDR3 length: 15 residues. The V end lost 3 bases, the J end lost 1 base, and 11 bases lay between the germline ends. Germline V gives CDR1 MDHEN, CDR2 SYDVKM. CDR3 sequence (DNA): TGTGCCAGCAGTTTGTGGCAGGGTGGCACAGATACGCAGTATTTT. It yields the protein CASSLWQGGTDTQYF.

The chain links TRBV2 to TRBJ2-2, with D perhaps TRBD1 (6 bases). Trimming took off 6 bases at V and 3 bases at J, with 17 bases between the two ends. This CDR3 spans 16 amino acids. Germline V lookup: CDR1 SNHLY, CDR2 FYNNEI. CDR3 DNA sequence: TGTGCCAGCAGCCTACTTACAGGGTCCGACACCGGGGAGCTGTTTTTT. It yields the protein CASSLLTGSDTGELFF.

V gene TRBV3-1 (or the pseudogene TRBV3-2) combines with J gene TRBJ1-2; TRBD1 might be the D (6 bases). CDR3 length: 15 residues. The V end lost 3 bases, the J end lost 13 bases, and 24 bases lay between the germline ends. CDR1 LGHDT and CDR2 YNNKEL come from the germline V gene (reference sequence). The CDR3 DNA reads as TGTGCCAGCAGCCAGAGGGGGGGCGCCGGGTCAGATTGCACCTTC. Translation gives CASSQRGGAGSDCTF.

The table lists this clone with a count of one. Different DNA sequences within this sample yield the same CDR3. V usage is TRBV3-1 (or the pseudogene TRBV3-2) and J usage is TRBJ2-3; D unclear. V gave up 3 bases and J gave up 3 bases, with 4 bases separating them. The V gene's germline CDR1 is LGHDT and CDR2 YNNKEL (reference sequence). The CDR3 has 12 amino acids. The CDR3 sequence is CASSQDTDTQYF. Here the CDR3 DNA reads TGTGCCAGCAGCCAGGATACAGATACGCAGTATTTT.

J is TRBJ2-3 and V is TRBV19; the match to TRBD2 covers 7 bases. This CDR3 is built from 17 residues. Germline CDR1 is LNHDA and CDR2 is SQIVND (reference sequence). Trimming at V came to 6 bases and at J to 3 bases, leaving 15 bases not matched to a gene. The CDR3 is CASSLLGRGVGTDTQYF. The CDR3 nucleotides read TGTGCCAGTAGCCTCCTGGGGAGGGGTGTTGGGACAGATACGCAGTATTTT.

The rearrangement joins TRBV6-2 or TRBV6-3 to TRBJ1-1, with D uncertain. Trimming removed 3 bases at V and 3 bases at J, with 11 bases between. CDR1 is MNHEY and CDR2 is SVGEGT in the germline V gene. The CDR3 totals 14 residues. The CDR3 here is CASSYLDPYTEAFF. In DNA, the CDR3 is TGTGCCAGCAGTTATCTGGACCCATACACTGAAGCTTTCTTT.

V and J are TRBV18 and TRBJ1-2; the D gene is possibly TRBD1 (5 bases). V lost 3 bases and J lost 3, with 8 bases in between. Germline V gives CDR1 KGHSH, CDR2 LQKENI. The length of the CDR3 is 13 residues. The CDR3 DNA reads as TGTGCCAGCTCACCGGTAGGGGACTATGGCTACACCTTC. Residues: CASSPVGDYGYTF.